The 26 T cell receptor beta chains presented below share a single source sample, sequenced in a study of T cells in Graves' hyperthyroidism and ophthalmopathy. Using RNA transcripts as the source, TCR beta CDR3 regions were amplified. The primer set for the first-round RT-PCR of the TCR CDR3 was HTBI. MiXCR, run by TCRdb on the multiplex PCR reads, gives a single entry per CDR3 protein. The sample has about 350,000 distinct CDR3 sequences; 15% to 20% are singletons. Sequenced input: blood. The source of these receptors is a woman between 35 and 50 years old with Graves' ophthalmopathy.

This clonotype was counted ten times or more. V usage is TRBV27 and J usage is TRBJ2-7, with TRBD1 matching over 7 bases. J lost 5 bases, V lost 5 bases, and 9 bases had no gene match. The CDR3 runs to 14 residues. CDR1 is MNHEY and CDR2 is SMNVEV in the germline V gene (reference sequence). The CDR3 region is CASSNLRQGHEQYF. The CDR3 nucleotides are TGTGCCAGCAGTAACCTACGACAGGGTCACGAGCAGTACTTC.

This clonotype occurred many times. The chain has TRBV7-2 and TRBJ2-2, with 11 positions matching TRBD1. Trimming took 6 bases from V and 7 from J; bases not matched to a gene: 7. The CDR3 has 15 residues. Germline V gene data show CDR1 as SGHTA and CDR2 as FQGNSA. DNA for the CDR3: TGTGCCAGCAGTCGGACAGGGGGCGCGAACGGGGAGCTGTTTTTT. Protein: CASSRTGGANGELFF. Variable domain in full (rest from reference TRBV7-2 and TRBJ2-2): GAGVSQSPSNKVTEKGKDVELRCDPISGHTALYWYRQSLGQGLEFLIYFQGNSAPDKSGLPSDRFSAERTGGSVSTLTIQRTQQEDSAVYLCASSRTGGANGELFFGEGSRLTVL.

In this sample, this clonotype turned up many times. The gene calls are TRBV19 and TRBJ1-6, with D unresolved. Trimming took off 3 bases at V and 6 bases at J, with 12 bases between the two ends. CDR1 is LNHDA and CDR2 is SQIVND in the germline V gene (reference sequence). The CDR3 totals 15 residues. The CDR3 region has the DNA TGTGCCAGTAGTATCGGGAATCTTCCTAATTCACCCCTCCACTTT. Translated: CASSIGNLPNSPLHF.

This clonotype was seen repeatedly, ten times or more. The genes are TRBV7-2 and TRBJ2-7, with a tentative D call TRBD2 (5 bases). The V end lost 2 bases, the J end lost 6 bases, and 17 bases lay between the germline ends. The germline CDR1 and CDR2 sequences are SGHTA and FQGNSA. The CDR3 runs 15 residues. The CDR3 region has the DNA TGTGCCAGCAGCTTAAAGGTTAGCGTCGAAGGCGAGCAGTACTTC. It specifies CASSLKVSVEGEQYF.

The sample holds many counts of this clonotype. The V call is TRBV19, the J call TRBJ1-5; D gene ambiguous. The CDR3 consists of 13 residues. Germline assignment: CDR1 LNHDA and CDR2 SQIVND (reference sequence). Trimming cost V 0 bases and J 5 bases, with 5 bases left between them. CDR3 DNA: TGTGCCAGTAGTATAGATTTGTATCAGCCCCAGCATTTT. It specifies CASSIDLYQPQHF.

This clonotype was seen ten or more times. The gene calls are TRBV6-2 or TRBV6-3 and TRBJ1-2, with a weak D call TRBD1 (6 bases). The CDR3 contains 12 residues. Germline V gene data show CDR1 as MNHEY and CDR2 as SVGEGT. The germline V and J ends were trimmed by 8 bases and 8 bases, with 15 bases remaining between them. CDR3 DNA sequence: TGTGCCAGCCGAGAAGGGGGGTTCGGCTACACCTTC. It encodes CASREGGFGYTF.

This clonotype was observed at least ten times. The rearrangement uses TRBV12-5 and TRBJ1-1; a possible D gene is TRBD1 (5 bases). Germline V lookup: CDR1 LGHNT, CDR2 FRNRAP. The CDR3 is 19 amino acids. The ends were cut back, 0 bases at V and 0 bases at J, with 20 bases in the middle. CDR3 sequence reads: CASGLVLRDLGEMNTEAFF. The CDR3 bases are TGTGCTAGTGGTTTGGTACTTCGGGACCTTGGCGAGATGAACACTGAAGCTTTCTTT.

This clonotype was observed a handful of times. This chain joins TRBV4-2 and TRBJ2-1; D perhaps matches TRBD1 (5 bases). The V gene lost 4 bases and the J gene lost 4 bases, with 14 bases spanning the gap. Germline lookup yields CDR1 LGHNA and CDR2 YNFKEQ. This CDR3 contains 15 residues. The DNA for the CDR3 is TGTGCCAGCAGCCTTCAGGGTGCGCAGTACAATGAGCAGTTCTTC. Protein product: CASSLQGAQYNEQFF.

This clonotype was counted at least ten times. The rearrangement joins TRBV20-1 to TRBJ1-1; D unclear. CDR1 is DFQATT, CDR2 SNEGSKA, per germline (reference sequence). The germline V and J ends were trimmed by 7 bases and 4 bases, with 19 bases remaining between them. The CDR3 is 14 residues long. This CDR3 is CSGGPLPGGTEAFF. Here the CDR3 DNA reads TGCAGTGGCGGACCTCTACCTGGAGGCACTGAAGCTTTCTTT.

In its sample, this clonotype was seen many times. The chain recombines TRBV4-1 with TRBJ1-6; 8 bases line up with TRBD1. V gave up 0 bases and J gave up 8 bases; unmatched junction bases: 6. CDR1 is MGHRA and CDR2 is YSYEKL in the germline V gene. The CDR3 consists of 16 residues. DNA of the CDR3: TGCGCCAGCAGCCAAGAATGGACAGGGCTATATTCACCCCTCCACTTT. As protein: CASSQEWTGLYSPLHF.

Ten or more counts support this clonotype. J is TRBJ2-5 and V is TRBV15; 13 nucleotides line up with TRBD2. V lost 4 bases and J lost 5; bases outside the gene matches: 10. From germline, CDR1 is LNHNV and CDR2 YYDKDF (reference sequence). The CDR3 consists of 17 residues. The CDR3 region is CATSKGLAGESGETQYF. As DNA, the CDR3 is TGTGCCACCAGCAAAGGACTAGCGGGAGAGTCGGGCGAGACCCAGTACTTC. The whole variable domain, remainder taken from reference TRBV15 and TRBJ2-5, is DAMVIQNPRYQVTQFGKPVTLSCSQTLNHNVMYWYQQKSSQAPKLLFHYYDKDFNNEADTPDNFQSRRPNTSFCFLDIRSPGLGDTAMYLCATSKGLAGESGETQYFGPGTRLLVL.

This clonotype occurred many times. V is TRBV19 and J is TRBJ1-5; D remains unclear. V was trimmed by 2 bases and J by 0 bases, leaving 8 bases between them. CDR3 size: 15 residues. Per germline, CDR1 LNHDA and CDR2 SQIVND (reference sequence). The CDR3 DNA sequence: TGTGCCAGTAGTATAACAGATTATAGCAATCAGCCCCAGCATTTT. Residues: CASSITDYSNQPQHF.

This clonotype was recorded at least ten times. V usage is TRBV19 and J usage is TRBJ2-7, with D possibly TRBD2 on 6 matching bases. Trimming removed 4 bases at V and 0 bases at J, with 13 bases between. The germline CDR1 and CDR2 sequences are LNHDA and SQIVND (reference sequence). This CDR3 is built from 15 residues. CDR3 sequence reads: CASSRAGLSSYEQYF. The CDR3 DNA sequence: TGTGCCAGTAGTAGAGCGGGCCTGAGCTCCTACGAGCAGTACTTC.

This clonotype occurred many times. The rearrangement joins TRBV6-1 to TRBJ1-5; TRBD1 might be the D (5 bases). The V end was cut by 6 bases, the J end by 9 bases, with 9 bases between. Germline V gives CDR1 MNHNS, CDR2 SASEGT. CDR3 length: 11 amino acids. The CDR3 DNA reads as TGTGCCAGCAGCCCAGGGTGGCCCCAGCATTTT. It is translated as CASSPGWPQHF.

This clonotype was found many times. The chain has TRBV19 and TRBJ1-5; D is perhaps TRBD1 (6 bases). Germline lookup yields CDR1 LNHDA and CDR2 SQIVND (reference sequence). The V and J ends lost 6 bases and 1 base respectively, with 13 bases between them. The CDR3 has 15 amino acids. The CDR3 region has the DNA TGTGCCAGTAGACTACAGGGTATGAGCAATCAGCCCCAGCATTTT. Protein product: CASRLQGMSNQPQHF.

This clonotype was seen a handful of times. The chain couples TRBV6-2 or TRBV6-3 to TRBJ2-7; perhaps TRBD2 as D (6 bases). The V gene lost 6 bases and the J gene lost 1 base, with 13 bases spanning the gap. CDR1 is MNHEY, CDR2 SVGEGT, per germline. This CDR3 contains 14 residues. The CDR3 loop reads CASRRDGPSYEQYF. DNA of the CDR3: TGTGCCAGCAGGCGGGACGGCCCTTCCTACGAGCAGTACTTC.

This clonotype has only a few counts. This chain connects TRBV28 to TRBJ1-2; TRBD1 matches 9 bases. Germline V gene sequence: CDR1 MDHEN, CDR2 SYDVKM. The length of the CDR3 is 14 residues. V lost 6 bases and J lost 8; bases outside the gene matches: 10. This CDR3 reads CASRPTGGRRGYTF. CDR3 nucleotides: TGTGCCAGCAGGCCTACAGGGGGCCGGAGAGGCTACACCTTC.

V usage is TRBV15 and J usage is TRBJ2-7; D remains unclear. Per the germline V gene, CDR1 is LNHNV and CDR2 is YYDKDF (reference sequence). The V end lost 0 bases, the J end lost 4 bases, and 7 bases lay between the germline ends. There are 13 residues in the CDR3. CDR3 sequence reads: CATSRDWGYEQYF. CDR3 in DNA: TGTGCCACCAGCAGAGATTGGGGATACGAGCAGTACTTC.

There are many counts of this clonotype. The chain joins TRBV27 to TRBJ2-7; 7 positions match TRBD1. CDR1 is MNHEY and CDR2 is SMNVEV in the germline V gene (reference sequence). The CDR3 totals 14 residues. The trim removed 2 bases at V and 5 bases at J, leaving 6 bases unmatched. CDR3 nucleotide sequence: TGTGCCAGCAGTTTACCGGGACAGTGGAACGAGCAGTACTTC. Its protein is CASSLPGQWNEQYF.

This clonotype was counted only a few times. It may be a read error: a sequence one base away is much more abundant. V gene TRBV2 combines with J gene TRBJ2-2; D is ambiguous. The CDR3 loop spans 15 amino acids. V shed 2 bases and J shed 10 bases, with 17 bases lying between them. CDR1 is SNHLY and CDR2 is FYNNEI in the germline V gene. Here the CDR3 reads CASSERAVGPVELFF. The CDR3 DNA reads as TGTGCCAGCAGTGAAAGGGCGGTAGGGCCTGTGGAGCTGTTTTTT.

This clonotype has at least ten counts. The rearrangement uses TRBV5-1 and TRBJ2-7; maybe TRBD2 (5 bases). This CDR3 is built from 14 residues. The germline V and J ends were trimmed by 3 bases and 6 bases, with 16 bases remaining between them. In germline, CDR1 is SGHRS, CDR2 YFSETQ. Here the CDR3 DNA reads TGCGCCAGCAGCTCTAGCAATCCGACTATCGAGCAGTACTTC. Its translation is CASSSSNPTIEQYF.

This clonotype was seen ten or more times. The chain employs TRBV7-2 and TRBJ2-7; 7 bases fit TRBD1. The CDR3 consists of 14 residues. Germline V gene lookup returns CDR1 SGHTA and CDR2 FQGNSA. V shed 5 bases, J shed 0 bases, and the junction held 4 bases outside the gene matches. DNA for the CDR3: TGTGCCAGCAGCCGGGACAGCGCCTCCTACGAGCAGTACTTC. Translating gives CASSRDSASYEQYF.

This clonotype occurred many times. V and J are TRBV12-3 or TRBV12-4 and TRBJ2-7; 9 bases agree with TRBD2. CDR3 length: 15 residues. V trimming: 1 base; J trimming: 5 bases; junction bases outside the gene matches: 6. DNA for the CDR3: TGTGCCAGCAGTTTAGAGCGGGAGGCGGTTGACGAGCAGTACTTC. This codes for CASSLEREAVDEQYF.

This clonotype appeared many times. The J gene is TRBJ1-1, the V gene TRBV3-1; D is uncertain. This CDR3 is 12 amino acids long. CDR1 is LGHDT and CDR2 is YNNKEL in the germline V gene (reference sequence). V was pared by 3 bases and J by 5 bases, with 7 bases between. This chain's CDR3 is CASSQVVTEAFF. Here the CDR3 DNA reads TGTGCCAGCAGCCAGGTCGTTACTGAAGCTTTCTTT.

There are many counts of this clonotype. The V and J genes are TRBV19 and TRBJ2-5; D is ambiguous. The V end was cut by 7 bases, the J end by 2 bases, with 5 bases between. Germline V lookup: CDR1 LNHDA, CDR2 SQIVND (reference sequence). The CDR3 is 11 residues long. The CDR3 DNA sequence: TGTGCCAGTATATTTCAAGAGACCCAGTACTTC. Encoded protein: CASIFQETQYF.

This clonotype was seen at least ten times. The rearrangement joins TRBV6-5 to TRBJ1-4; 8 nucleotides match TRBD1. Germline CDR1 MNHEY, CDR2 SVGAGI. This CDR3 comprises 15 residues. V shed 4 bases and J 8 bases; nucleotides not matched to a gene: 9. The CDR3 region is CASSFGTGPSEKLFF. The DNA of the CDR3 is TGTGCCAGCAGTTTCGGGACAGGTCCAAGCGAAAAACTGTTTTTT.